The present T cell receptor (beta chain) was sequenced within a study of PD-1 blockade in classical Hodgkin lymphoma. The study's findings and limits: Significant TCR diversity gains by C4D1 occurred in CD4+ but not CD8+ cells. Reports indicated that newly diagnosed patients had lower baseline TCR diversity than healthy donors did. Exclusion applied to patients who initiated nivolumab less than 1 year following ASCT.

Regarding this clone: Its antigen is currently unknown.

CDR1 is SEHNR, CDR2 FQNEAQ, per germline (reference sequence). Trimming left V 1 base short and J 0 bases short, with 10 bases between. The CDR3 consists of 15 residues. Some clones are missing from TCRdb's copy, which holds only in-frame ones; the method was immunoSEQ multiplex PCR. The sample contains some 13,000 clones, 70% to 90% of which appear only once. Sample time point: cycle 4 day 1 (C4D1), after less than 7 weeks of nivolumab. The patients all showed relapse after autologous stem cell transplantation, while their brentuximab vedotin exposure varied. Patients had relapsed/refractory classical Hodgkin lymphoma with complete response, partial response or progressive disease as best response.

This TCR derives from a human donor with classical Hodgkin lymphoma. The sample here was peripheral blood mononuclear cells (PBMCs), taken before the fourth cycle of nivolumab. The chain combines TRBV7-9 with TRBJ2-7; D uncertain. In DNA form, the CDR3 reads TGTGCCAGCAGCTTAGGGGATAGGAGCTCCTACGAGCAGTACTTC. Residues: CASSLGDRSSYEQYF.